This T cell receptor (beta chain) was observed in a study of T-cell reconstitution after alpha-beta-depleted transplantation in children. Study outcomes and limitations: T-cell numbers and diversity, one year after transplant, stemmed largely from T cells that were newly produced.

The TCRbeta library incorporated unique molecular identifiers. TCRdb itself ran the PCR reads through MiXCR, one entry per CDR3 protein. The data hold hundreds of thousands of distinct CDR3 sequences, with roughly 25% observed a single time. This CDR3 region has 11 residues. The germline V and J ends were trimmed by 2 bases and 8 bases, with 6 bases remaining between them. Comment on this clonotype: What it binds is unknown.

The source of this sequence is a female patient aged 2-9 years who had a stem cell transplant for congenital amegakaryocytic thrombocytopenia, so the T cells may come from the graft donor. Material: PBMCs, mostly from graft donor cells, obtained 360 days after TCRalphabeta/CD19-depleted stem cell transplant. The chain couples TRBV12-3 or TRBV12-4 to TRBJ1-1, with D possibly TRBD1 on 5 matching bases. The CDR3 loop reads CASSLRGEAFF. The DNA for the CDR3 is TGTGCCAGCAGTTTAAGGGGCGAAGCTTTCTTT.